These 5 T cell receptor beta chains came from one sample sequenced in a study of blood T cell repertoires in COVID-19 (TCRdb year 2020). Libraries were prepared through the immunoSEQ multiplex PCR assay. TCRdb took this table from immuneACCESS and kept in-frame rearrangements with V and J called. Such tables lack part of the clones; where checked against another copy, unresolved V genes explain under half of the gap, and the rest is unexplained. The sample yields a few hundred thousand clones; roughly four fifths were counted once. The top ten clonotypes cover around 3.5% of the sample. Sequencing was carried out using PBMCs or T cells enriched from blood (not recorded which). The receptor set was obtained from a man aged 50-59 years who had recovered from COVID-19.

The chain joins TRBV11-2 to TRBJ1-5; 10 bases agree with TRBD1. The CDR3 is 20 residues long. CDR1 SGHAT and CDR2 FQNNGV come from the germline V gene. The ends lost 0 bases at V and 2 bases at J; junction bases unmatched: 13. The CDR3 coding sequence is TGTGCCAGCAGCTTAGACTTTGGACAGGGGGGATTGGTGGGCAATCAGCCCCAGCATTTT. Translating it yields CASSLDFGQGGLVGNQPQHF.

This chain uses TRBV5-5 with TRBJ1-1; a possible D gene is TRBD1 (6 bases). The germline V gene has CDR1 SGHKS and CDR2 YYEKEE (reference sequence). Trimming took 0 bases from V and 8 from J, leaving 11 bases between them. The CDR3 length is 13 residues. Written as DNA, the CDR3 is TGTGCCAGCAGCTTGGTCTTGACAGGCGAAGCTTTCTTT. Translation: CASSLVLTGEAFF.

The CDR3 region is CASSVSGDTQYF. The CDR3 nucleotides are TGTGCCAGCAGCGTGTCGGGAGATACGCAGTATTTT. The rearrangement links TRBV9 to TRBJ2-3; D not resolved. The CDR3 has 12 residues. Trimming left V 2 bases short and J 5 bases short, with 6 bases between. Germline CDR1 reads SGDLS; CDR2 reads YYNGEE.

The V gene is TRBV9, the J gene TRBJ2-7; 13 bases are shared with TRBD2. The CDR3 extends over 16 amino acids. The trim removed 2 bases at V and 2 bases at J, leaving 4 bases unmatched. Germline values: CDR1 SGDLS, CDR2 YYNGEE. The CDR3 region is CASSVGGLAGPYEQYF. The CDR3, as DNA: TGTGCCAGCAGCGTGGGGGGACTAGCGGGGCCCTACGAGCAGTACTTC.

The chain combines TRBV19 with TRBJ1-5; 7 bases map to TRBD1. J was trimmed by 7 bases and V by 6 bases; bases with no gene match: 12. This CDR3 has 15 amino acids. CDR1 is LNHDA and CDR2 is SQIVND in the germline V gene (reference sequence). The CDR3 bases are TGTGCCAGTAGCCAGACAGGGTCTCAAGAGCAGCCCCAGCATTTT. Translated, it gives CASSQTGSQEQPQHF.